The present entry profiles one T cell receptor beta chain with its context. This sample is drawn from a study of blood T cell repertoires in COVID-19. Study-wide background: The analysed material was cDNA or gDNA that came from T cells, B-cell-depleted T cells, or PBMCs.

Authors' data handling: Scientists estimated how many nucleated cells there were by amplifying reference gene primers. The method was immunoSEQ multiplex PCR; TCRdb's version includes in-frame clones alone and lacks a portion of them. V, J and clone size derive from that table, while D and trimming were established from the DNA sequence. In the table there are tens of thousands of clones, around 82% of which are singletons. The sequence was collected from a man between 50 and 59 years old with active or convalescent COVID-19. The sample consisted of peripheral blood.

The CDR3 protein is CASSWDSPPDTQYF. CDR3 in DNA: TGCGCCAGCAGCTGGGACAGCCCCCCAGATACGCAGTATTTT. V gene TRBV4-1 combines with J gene TRBJ2-3, with 7 bases identical to TRBD1. The CDR3 extends over 14 amino acids. Per the germline V gene, CDR1 is MGHRA and CDR2 is YSYEKL. Unmatched junction bases numbered 6, after V lost 5 bases and J lost 4 bases.